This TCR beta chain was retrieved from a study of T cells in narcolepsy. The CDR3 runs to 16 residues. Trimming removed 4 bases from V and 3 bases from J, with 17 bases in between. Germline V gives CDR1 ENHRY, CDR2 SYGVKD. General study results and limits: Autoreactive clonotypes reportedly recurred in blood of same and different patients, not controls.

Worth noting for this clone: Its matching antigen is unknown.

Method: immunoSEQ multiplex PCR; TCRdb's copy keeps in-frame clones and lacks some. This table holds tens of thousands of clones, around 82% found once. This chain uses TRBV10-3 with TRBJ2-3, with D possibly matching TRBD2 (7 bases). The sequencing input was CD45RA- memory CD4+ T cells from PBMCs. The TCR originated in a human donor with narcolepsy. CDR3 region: CAISVAGAIGTDTQYF. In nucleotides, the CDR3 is TGTGCCATCAGTGTCGCGGGGGCAATAGGTACAGATACGCAGTATTTT.